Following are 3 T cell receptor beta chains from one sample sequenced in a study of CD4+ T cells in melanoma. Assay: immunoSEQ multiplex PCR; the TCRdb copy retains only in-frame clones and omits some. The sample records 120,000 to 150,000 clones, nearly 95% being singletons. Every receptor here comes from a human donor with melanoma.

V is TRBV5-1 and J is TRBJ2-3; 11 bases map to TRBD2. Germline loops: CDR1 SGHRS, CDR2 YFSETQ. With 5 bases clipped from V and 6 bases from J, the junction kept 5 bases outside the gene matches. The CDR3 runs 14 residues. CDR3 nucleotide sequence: TGCGCCAGCAGACTGGGACTAGCGGTGGATACGCAGTATTTT. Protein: CASRLGLAVDTQYF.

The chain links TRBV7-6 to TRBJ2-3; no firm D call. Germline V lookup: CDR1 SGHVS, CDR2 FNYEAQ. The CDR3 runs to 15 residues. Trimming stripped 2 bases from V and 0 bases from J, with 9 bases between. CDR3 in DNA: TGTGCCAGCAGCTTATACGGATTTAGCACAGATACGCAGTATTTT. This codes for CASSLYGFSTDTQYF. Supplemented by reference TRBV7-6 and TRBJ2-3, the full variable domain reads GAGVSQSPRYKVTKRGQDVALRCDPISGHVSLYWYRQALGQGPEFLTYFNYEAQQDKSGLPNDRFSAERPEGSISTLTIQRTEQRDSAMYRCASSLYGFSTDTQYFGPGTRLTVL.

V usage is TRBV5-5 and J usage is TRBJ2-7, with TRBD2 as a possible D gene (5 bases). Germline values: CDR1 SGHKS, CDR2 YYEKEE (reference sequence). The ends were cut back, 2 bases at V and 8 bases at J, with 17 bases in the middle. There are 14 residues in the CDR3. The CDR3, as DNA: TGTGCCAGCAGCTTCAGCGGCCCCCGGGATCAGCAGTACTTC. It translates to CASSFSGPRDQQYF.